Listed here are 4 T cell receptor beta chains from one sample, sequenced in a study of CD8 T cells in ankylosing spondylitis. The study, taken as a whole, reports: Ankylosing spondylitis blood appeared to carry a characteristic TCR beta motif of roughly 8 highly homologous variants.

Their antigens are not known. A single record per CDR3 protein comes from TCRdb applying MiXCR to the 5' RACE reads. The data show about 480,000 distinct CDR3 sequences, 15% to 20% seen once. The material sequenced was blood, either unsorted or a sorted T cell fraction (not recorded which). Every receptor here comes from a male donor with ankylosing spondylitis.

This chain links TRBV12-3 or TRBV12-4 with TRBJ2-7, with D possibly matching TRBD1 (6 bases). The germline V and J ends were trimmed by 8 bases and 6 bases, with 11 bases remaining between them. The length of the CDR3 is 11 residues. The CDR3 spells CASRGRGEQYF. CDR3 coding DNA: TGTGCCAGCCGGGGCAGGGGCGAGCAGTACTTC.

This clonotype was detected only a few times. The genes are TRBV5-1 and TRBJ2-3; weak D call: TRBD2 (6 bases). Per the germline V gene, CDR1 is SGHRS and CDR2 is YFSETQ. The CDR3 is 16 amino acids. The V gene lost 4 bases and the J gene lost 2 bases, with 17 bases spanning the gap. CDR3 nucleotide sequence: TGCGCCAGCAGCCGCGATTTAGCGGTTATCACAGATACGCAGTATTTT. This gives the protein CASSRDLAVITDTQYF.

The chain uses TRBV4-2 and TRBJ1-2; D ambiguous. The CDR3 sequence is 14 residues long. The ends were cut back, 0 bases at V and 7 bases at J, with 12 bases in the middle. Germline V gene lookup returns CDR1 LGHNA and CDR2 YNFKEQ. CDR3 sequence reads: CASSQDAPGRGYTF. The CDR3 DNA reads as TGTGCCAGCAGCCAAGACGCCCCAGGACGTGGCTACACCTTC.

In DNA form, the CDR3 reads TGTGCCAGCAGTTTGGGGGGTAGCGGCGCGCAAGAGACCCAGTACTTC. Amino acids: CASSLGGSGAQETQYF. The V and J genes are TRBV28 and TRBJ2-5; tentative D call: TRBD2 (6 bases). Between the trimmed V and J ends, which lost 3 bases and 2 bases, there was a span of 16 bases. The germline V gene encodes CDR1 MDHEN and CDR2 SYDVKM. This CDR3 is built from 16 residues. The full variable domain, completed using reference TRBV28 and TRBJ2-5, is DVKVTQSSRYLVKRTGEKVFLECVQDMDHENMFWYRQDPGLGLRLIYFSYDVKMKEKGDIPEGYSVSREKKERFSLILESASTNQTSMYLCASSLGGSGAQETQYFGPGTRLLVL.